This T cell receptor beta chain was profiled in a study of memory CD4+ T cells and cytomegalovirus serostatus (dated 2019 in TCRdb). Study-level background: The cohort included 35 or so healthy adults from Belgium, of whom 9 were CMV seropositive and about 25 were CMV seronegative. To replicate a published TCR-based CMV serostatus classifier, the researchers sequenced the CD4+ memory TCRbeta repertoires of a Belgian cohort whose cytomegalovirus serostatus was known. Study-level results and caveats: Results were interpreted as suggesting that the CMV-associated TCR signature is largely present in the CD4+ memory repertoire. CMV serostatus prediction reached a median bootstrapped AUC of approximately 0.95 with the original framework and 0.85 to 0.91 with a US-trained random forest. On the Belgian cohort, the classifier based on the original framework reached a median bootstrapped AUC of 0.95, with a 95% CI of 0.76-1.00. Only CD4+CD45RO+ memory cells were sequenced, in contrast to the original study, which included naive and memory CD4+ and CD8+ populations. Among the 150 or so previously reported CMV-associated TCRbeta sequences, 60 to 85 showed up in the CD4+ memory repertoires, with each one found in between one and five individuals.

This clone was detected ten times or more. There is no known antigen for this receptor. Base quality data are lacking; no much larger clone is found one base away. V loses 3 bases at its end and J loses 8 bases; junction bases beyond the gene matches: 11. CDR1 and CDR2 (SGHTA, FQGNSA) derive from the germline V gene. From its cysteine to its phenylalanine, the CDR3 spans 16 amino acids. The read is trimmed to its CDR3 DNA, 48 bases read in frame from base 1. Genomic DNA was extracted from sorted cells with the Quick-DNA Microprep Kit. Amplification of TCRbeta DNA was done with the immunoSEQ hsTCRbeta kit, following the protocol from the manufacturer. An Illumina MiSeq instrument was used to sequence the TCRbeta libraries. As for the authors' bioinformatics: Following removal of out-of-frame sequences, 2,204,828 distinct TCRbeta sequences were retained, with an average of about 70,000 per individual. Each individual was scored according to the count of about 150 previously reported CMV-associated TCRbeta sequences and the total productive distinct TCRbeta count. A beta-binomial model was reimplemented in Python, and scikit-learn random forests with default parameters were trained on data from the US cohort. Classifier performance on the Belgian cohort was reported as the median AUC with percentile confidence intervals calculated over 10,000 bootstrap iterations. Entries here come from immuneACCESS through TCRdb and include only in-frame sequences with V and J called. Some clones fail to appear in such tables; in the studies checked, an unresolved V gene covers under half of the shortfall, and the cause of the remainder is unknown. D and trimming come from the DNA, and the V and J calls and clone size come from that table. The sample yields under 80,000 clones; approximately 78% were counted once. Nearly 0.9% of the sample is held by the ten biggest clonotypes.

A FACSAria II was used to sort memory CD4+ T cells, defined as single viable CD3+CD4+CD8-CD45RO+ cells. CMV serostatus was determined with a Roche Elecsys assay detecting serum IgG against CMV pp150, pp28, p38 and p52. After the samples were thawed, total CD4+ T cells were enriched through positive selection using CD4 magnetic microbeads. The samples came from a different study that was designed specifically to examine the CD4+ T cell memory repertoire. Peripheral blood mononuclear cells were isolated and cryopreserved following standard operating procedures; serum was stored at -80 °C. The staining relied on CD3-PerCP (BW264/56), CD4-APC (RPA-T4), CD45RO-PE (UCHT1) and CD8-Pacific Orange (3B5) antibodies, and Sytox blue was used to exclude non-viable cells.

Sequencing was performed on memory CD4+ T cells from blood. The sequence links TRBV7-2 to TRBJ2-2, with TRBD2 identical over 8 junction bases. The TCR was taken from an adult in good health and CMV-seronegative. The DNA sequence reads TGTGCCAGCAGCTTCGGACTAGCATTTTTTGTTGGGGAGCTGTTTTTT. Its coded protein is CASSFGLAFFVGELFF.